The entry that follows covers one TCR beta chain sequence. Its antigen is not identified. Method: immunoSEQ multiplex PCR; TCRdb's copy keeps in-frame clones and lacks some. The sample records approximately 120,000 clones, 89% being singletons. Trimming left V 0 bases short and J 4 bases short, with 6 bases between. Per the germline V gene, CDR1 is WNHNN and CDR2 is SYGVQD (reference sequence). The CDR3 contains 13 residues. This record belongs to a study of T cell responses to AZD1222 COVID-19 vaccine. Points from the study as a whole: Donors skewed white British and female; clonal diversity was possibly underestimated.

The receptor's source is an adult who received the AZD1222 COVID-19 vaccine. Here the sequenced sample was peripheral blood, taken 28 days after the second AZD1222 dose. The chain carries TRBV10-1 and TRBJ1-2, with D unresolved. The CDR3 is CASSESGSYGYTF. CDR3 DNA sequence: TGCGCCAGCAGTGAGTCAGGATCCTATGGCTACACCTTC.